This T cell receptor (beta chain) was captured by sequencing in a study of blood T cell repertoires in COVID-19. Study overall: Specimens from acute and convalescent COVID-19 originated in the United States, Italy and Spain. PBMCs, B-cell-depleted T cells, or T cells provided the cDNA or gDNA that made up the material.

For this clone: At one boundary the junction diverges from the germline segment, which might be a read error.

The CDR3 is made up of 13 amino acids. Germline loops: CDR1 SGHAT, CDR2 FQNNGV. Original processing methods: Amplification with reference gene primers provided the estimates of nucleated cell counts. Clones were read by immunoSEQ multiplex PCR, and TCRdb kept only the in-frame ones, dropping some. The V and J calls and the clone size are those of that table, but D and trimming were determined from the DNA. The table lists approximately 180,000 clones, roughly 88% of them singletons. The sample consisted of peripheral blood. The sequence came from a woman older than 75 with acute or convalescent COVID-19. This chain joins TRBV11-2 and TRBJ1-6; 7 bases are shared with TRBD1. The CDR3 coding sequence is TGTGCCAGCAGCTTATCGTTAGACAGGGAGCCATACTTT. It yields the protein CASSLSLDREPYF.